This T cell receptor beta chain was identified during a study of PD-1 blockade in classical Hodgkin lymphoma (dated by TCRdb to about 2020). Looking at the study overall: Nivolumab dosing was 3 mg/kg intravenously every 2 weeks, continuing until either disease progression or unacceptable toxicity. To define a peripheral blood immune signature of response to PD-1 blockade in classical Hodgkin lymphoma, the study combined TCR beta sequencing with CyTOF.

Note on this clone: Its antigen target is currently unknown. The input lacks base qualities; no much larger clone sits a single base away.

CDR1 and CDR2 (SNHLY, FYNNEI) derive from the germline V gene. V loses 8 bases, J loses 2 bases, and the germline ends lie 15 bases apart. From the cysteine up to the phenylalanine, the CDR3 has a length of 14 residues. Left in the record is the CDR3 DNA by itself, 42 bases read in frame from the first base. Genomic DNA was isolated using the Qiagen DNeasy kit from unsorted PBMCs as well as from negatively selected CD4+ and CD8+ fractions. TCR beta CDR3 regions were subjected to amplification by immunoSEQ multiplex PCR with primers that anneal to V and J segments. Amplification bias was minimized using a synthetic immune receptor repertoire, and residual bias was removed computationally after sequencing. Processing in the source paper ran as follows. Repertoire diversity was quantified as the Shannon entropy index using custom Python scripts. Unsorted, CD4+ and CD8+ repertoires were examined separately, except in combined analyses, for which CD4+ and CD8+ sequences were merged in silico. Clonal expansion was defined as a frequency increase of at least 2-fold after treatment compared with C1D1, and clones undetected at baseline were assigned a pseudocount of 0.5. Clones with 0 or 1 copy at C1D1 were classified as singleton clones, and clones with 2 or more copies were classified as non-singleton clones. Clones expanded in unsorted samples were assigned a CD4+, CD8+ or unknown annotation through matching of protein sequences in sorted samples from the same patient. Wilcoxon tests on paired samples were used to test diversity changes from C1D1 to C4D1. In TCRdb, the immuneACCESS table is reduced to in-frame sequences with V and J assigned. These tables do not hold every clone; where another copy was compared, an unresolved V gene accounts for under half, and the others remain unexplained. D and trimming were read from the DNA, whereas the V and J calls and clone size are those reported in that table. This sample gives roughly 94,000 clones in total; about 93% of them show up just once. The ten largest clones take up around 2% of the sample.

What the study reported, not specific to this receptor: The study was restricted to a single clinical trial cohort, and the causes of repertoire differences, possibly disease activity or prior therapy, were left undefined. A significant rise by C4D1 was seen in CD4+ but not CD8+ TCR diversity (p=0.0027 vs p=0.16), with the rise being most apparent in complete responders (p=0.02). Baseline TCR diversity was reported as lower in newly diagnosed patients than in healthy donors, and lower still in relapsed/refractory patients. Lower diversity was observed in patients in whom nivolumab was started less than 1 year after ASCT, and these patients were excluded from later analyses so that confounding by immune reconstitution would be avoided. Baseline diversity similar to that of newly diagnosed patients was observed in trial patients achieving complete response, whereas significantly lower diversity was observed in partial responders and progressors.

The time point tag for this specimen amounts to: cycle 4 day 1 (C4D1), after 6 weeks of nivolumab. All trial patients had relapsed after autologous stem cell transplantation, with cohorts A, B and C differing in prior brentuximab vedotin exposure. The trial cohort comprised 56 patients with relapsed/refractory classical Hodgkin lymphoma whose best overall responses were complete response, partial response or progressive disease. Trial patients were treated with single-agent nivolumab in the multi-cohort phase II CheckMate 205 trial. An independent review committee assessed best overall response by applying the 2007 International Working Group response criteria. Trial PBMCs were obtained immediately prior to nivolumab initiation (C1D1) and on therapy at cycle 2 day 1 and cycle 4 day 1. Peripheral blood was collected in 8 mL Vacutainer Cell Preparation Tubes, from which PBMCs were isolated by centrifugation and then cryopreserved.

The sample was peripheral blood mononuclear cells (PBMCs), taken before the fourth cycle of nivolumab. This sequence uses TRBV2 and TRBJ1-1, with a weak D call of TRBD1 (5 bases match). This TCR came from a human donor with classical Hodgkin lymphoma. The CDR3 protein is CASSSQGRNTEAFF. The DNA sequence is TGTGCCAGCTCGAGCCAGGGACGTAACACTGAAGCTTTCTTT.